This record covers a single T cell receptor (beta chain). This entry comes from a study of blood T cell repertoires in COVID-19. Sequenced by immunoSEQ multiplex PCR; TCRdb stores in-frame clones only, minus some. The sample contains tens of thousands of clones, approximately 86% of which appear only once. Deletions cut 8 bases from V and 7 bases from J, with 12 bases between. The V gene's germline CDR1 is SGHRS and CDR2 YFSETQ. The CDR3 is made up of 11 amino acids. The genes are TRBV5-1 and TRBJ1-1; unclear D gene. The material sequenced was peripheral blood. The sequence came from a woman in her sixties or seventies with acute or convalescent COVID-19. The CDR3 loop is CASSSLGEAFF. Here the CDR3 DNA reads TGCGCCAGTAGTAGCCTCGGTGAAGCTTTCTTT.